Sequencing of this T cell receptor (beta chain) was carried out in a study of Ad26.COV2.S vaccination and SARS-CoV-2 variants. The wider study: In the study, Ad26.COV2.S was injected intramuscularly once, or twice 56 days apart.

Documented treatment: around 19 received Ad26.COV2.S at low or high dose, single or two shots; 5 received placebo; per-sample allocation not given. Samples were taken on day 63 after the first vaccine or placebo injection. Ad26 vector vaccine expressed Wuhan-strain SARS-CoV-2 spike. The V gene lost 0 bases and the J gene lost 2 bases, with 7 bases spanning the gap. Germline CDR1 SGHRS, CDR2 YFSETQ. CDR3 size: 14 residues. Profiled with immunoSEQ multiplex PCR; TCRdb holds only in-frame clones, not every one. This table has around 340,000 clones, approximately 90% appearing once. The sample in question was peripheral blood, obtained in a trial of Ad26.COV2.S vaccine versus placebo. The chain employs TRBV5-1 and TRBJ2-3; D remains unclear. This receptor was identified in a person aged 18 to 59 who received the Ad26.COV2.S COVID-19 vaccine or a placebo. The CDR3: CASSLGIVTDTQYF. The CDR3 DNA reads as TGCGCCAGCAGCTTGGGTATTGTCACAGATACGCAGTATTTT.